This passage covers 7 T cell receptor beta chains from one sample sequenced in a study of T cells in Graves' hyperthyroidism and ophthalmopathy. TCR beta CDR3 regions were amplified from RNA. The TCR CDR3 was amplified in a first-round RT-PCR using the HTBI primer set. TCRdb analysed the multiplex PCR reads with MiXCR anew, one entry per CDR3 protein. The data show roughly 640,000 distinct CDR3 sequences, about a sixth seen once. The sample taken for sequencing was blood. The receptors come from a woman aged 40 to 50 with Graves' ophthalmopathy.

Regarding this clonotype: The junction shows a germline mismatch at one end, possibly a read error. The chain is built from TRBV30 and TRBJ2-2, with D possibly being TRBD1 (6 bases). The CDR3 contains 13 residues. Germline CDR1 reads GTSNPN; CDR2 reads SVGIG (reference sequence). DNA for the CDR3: TGTGCCTGGAGTGAACAGGGTCTGGTGGAGCTGCTTTTT. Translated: CAWSEQGLVELLF.

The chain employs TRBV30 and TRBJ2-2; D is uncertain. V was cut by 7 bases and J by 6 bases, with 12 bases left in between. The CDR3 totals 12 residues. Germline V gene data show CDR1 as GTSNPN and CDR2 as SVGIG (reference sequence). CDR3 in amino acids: CASPLESGELFF. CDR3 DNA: TGTGCCTCCCCCCTCGAATCCGGGGAGCTGTTTTTT. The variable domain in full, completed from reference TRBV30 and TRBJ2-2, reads SQTIHQWPATLVQPVGSPLSLECTVEGTSNPNLYWYRQAAGRGLQLLFYSVGIGQISSEVPQNLSASRPQDRQFILSSKKLLLSDSGFYLCASPLESGELFFGEGSRLTVL.

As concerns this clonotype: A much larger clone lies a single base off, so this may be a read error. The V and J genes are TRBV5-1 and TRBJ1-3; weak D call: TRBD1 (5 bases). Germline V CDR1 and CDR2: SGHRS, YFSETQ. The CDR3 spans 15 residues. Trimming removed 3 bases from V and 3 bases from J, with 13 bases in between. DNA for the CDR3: TGCGCCAGCAGCTACCAGACAGTAGATGGAAACACCATATATTTT. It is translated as CASSYQTVDGNTIYF.

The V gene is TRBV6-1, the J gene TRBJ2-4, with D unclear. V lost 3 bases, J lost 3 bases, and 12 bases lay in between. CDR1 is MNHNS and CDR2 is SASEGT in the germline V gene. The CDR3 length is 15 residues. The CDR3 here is CASSEHFLGKNIQYF. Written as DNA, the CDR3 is TGTGCCAGCAGTGAGCACTTTTTGGGCAAAAACATTCAGTACTTC.

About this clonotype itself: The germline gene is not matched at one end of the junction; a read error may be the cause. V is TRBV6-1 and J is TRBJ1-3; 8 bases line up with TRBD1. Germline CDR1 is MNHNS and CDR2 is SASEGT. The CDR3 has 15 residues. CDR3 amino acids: CASSADRASGNTLYF. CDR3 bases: TGTGCCAGCAGTGCGGACAGGGCGAGCGGAAACACCCTATATTTT.

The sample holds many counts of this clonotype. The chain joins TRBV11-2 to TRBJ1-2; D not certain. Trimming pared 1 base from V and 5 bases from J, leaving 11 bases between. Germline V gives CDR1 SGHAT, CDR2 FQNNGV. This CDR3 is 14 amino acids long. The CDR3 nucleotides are TGTGCCAGCAGCTTAGGGCTCGGGTTGTATGGCTACACCTTC. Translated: CASSLGLGLYGYTF.

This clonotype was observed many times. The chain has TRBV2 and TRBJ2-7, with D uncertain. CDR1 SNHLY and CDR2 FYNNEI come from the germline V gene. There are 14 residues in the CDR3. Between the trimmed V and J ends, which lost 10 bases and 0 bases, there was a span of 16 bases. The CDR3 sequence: CATRGRGHSYEQYF. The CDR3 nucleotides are TGTGCCACCCGTGGTAGAGGTCACTCCTACGAGCAGTACTTC.